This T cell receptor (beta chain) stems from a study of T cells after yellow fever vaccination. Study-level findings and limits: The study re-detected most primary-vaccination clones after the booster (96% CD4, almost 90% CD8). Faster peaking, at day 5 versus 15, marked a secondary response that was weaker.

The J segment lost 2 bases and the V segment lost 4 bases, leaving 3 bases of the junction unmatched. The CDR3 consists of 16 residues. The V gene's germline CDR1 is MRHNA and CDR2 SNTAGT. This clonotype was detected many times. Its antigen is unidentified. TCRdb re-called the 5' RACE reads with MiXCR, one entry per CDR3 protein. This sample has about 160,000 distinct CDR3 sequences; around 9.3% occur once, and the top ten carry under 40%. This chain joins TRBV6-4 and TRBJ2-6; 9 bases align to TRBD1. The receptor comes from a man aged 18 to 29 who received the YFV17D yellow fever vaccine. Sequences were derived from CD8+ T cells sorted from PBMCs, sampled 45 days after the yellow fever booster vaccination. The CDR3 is CASSVTGGAGANVLTF. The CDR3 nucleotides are TGTGCCAGCAGTGTGACAGGGGGAGCTGGGGCCAACGTCCTGACTTTC.